Below, 29 T cell receptor beta chains from the same sample are listed, as sequenced in a study of T cell responses to AZD1222 COVID-19 vaccine. Some clones are missing from TCRdb's copy, which holds only in-frame ones; the method was immunoSEQ multiplex PCR. The sample includes approximately 77,000 clones, around 92% of them seen just once. The sample in question was peripheral blood, obtained on day 0 of MenACWY control vaccination. These receptors all stem from an adult in good health.

This clone has a single count. The CDR3 loop reads CASSLASWWDRGIYEQYF. CDR3 nucleotide sequence: TGCGCCAGCAGCTTAGCCTCGTGGTGGGACAGGGGGATCTACGAGCAGTACTTC. The V gene is TRBV5-1, the J gene TRBJ2-7; 11 positions agree with TRBD1. The V gene's germline CDR1 is SGHRS and CDR2 YFSETQ. The CDR3 sequence is 18 residues long. V was pared by 2 bases and J by 3 bases, with 13 bases of the junction left unmatched.

The CDR3 loop reads CASSTGSQTEQFF. The CDR3 DNA is TGTGCCAGCAGTACCGGGTCGCAGACTGAGCAGTTCTTC. The chain combines TRBV6-4 with TRBJ2-1; no reliable D call. The CDR3 has 13 residues. Between the trimmed V and J ends, which lost 5 bases and 9 bases, there was a span of 14 bases. Germline assignment: CDR1 MRHNA and CDR2 SNTAGT.

In DNA, the CDR3 is TGTGCCAGCAGCTTTTTCGGGACTAGCCAGACCCAGTACTTC. Amino acid sequence: CASSFFGTSQTQYF. The chain links TRBV11-2 to TRBJ2-5; 9 nucleotides match TRBD2. The CDR3 is 14 residues long. Trimming removed 3 bases from V and 6 bases from J; junction bases left unmatched: 5. Germline V gives CDR1 SGHAT, CDR2 FQNNGV.

The V gene is TRBV7-2, the J gene TRBJ2-7; TRBD1 is a possible D gene (6 bases). Trimming took 4 bases from V and 6 from J, leaving 7 bases between them. Germline V gene sequence: CDR1 SGHTA, CDR2 FQGNSA. This CDR3 has 11 residues. CDR3 DNA sequence: TGTGCCAGCAGCTGGGGGCTCGAGCAGTACTTC. The encoded protein is CASSWGLEQYF. The whole variable domain, filled in from reference TRBV7-2 and TRBJ2-7, reads GAGVSQSPSNKVTEKGKDVELRCDPISGHTALYWYRQSLGQGLEFLIYFQGNSAPDKSGLPSDRFSAERTGGSVSTLTIQRTQQEDSAVYLCASSWGLEQYFGPGTRLTVT.

J is TRBJ1-1 and V is TRBV7-3; D unresolved. CDR1 is SGHTA, CDR2 FQGTGA, per germline. Deletions cut 1 base from V and 1 base from J, with 4 bases between. The CDR3 has 13 amino acids. CDR3 sequence: CASSLMGNTEAFF. The DNA for the CDR3 is TGTGCCAGCAGCTTAATGGGGAACACTGAAGCTTTCTTT.

The CDR3 region is CASSPLPGEKLFF. The CDR3 DNA sequence: TGTGCCAGCAGCCCACTCCCGGGCGAAAAACTGTTTTTT. V gene TRBV5-8 combines with J gene TRBJ1-4; the D is unclear. V lost 4 bases and J 8 bases, leaving 12 bases between the germline ends. The CDR3 loop spans 13 amino acids. Germline V gene data show CDR1 as SGHTS and CDR2 as YDEGEE.

The rearrangement joins TRBV11-2 to TRBJ2-1, with D possibly matching TRBD2 (6 bases). Germline CDR1 is SGHAT and CDR2 is FQNNGV. The ends were cut back, 3 bases at V and 4 bases at J, with 10 bases in the middle. The CDR3 has 14 amino acids. CDR3 loop: CASSFGTDYNEQFF. The DNA of the CDR3 is TGTGCCAGCAGCTTTGGGACTGATTACAATGAGCAGTTCTTC.

The chain employs TRBV9 and TRBJ2-1, with D perhaps matching TRBD2 (5 bases). CDR1 SGDLS and CDR2 YYNGEE come from the germline V gene. The CDR3 is made up of 15 amino acids. With 4 bases removed from V and 0 bases from J, the gap between germline ends came to 11 bases. The CDR3 bases are TGTGCCAGCAGCCCAGGTGGGAGCTCCTACAATGAGCAGTTCTTC. Translation gives CASSPGGSSYNEQFF.

CDR3 bases: TGTGCCAGCAGCTTCAAGACAGGGGGCACCGGGGAGCTGTTTTTT. Encoded protein: CASSFKTGGTGELFF. J is TRBJ2-2 and V is TRBV11-2; 9 bases match TRBD1. Trimming took 3 bases from V and 4 from J; bases not matched to a gene: 3. Germline-derived CDR1 and CDR2 are SGHAT and FQNNGV. The CDR3 sequence is 15 residues long.

The V and J genes are TRBV5-4 and TRBJ2-3; tentatively, D is TRBD2 (5 bases). CDR3 size: 15 residues. V was pared by 0 bases and J by 2 bases, with 10 bases between. CDR1 and CDR2 (germline): SGHNT, YYREEE (reference sequence). The CDR3 nucleotides are TGTGCCAGCAGCTTGGGCCTAGCTGACACAGATACGCAGTATTTT. Amino acid sequence: CASSLGLADTDTQYF.

The CDR3 is CASSYGGTINQPQHF. Written as DNA, the CDR3 is TGTGCCAGCAGTTACGGTGGGACAATTAATCAGCCCCAGCATTTT. The rearrangement links TRBV6-2 or TRBV6-3 to TRBJ1-5; TRBD1 is a possible D gene (6 bases). Trimming cost V 2 bases and J 4 bases, with 12 bases left between them. This CDR3 region has 15 residues. The germline CDR1 and CDR2 sequences are MNHEY and SVGEGT.

The rearrangement uses TRBV6-2 or TRBV6-3 and TRBJ1-1, with D maybe TRBD1 (6 bases). Germline CDR1 and CDR2: MNHEY and SVGEGT. The ends were cut back, 2 bases at V and 7 bases at J, with 17 bases in the middle. CDR3 length: 15 amino acids. The CDR3 DNA reads as TGTGCCAGCAGTTACCCCCAACAGGGTCGGAATGAAGCTTTCTTT. Its protein product is CASSYPQQGRNEAFF.

The gene calls are TRBV29-1 and TRBJ1-1, with D possibly being TRBD1 (6 bases). Per germline, CDR1 SQVTM and CDR2 ANQGSEA. V lost 5 bases and J 3 bases, leaving 13 bases between the germline ends. The CDR3 is 13 residues long. For the CDR3, the DNA is TGCAGCGTTACAGGGTTTGGGGACACTGAAGCTTTCTTT. It yields the protein CSVTGFGDTEAFF.

The J gene is TRBJ2-3, the V gene TRBV7-2; 10 nucleotides align to TRBD1. The V segment lost 5 bases and the J segment 4 bases; nucleotides outside the gene matches: 9. Germline V gene data show CDR1 as SGHTA and CDR2 as FQGNSA. This CDR3 comprises 16 residues. The CDR3: CASSVSGTGVADTQYF. The CDR3 DNA reads TGTGCCAGCAGCGTCTCCGGGACAGGGGTCGCAGATACGCAGTATTTT.

The genes are TRBV5-1 and TRBJ2-7, with TRBD2 identical over 7 bases. The CDR3 covers 16 residues. CDR1 is SGHRS and CDR2 is YFSETQ in the germline V gene. V gave up 4 bases and J gave up 0 bases; unmatched junction bases: 10. The CDR3 is CASSPASGFSSYEQYF. The CDR3 DNA reads TGCGCCAGCAGCCCAGCTAGCGGCTTCAGCTCCTACGAGCAGTACTTC.

The chain employs TRBV2 and TRBJ2-4; D may correspond to TRBD1 or TRBD2 (9 bases each). The CDR3 sequence is 20 residues long. The V end lost 6 bases, the J end lost 5 bases, and 32 bases lay between the germline ends. Germline CDR1 reads SNHLY; CDR2 reads FYNNEI. The CDR3 DNA reads TGTGCCAGCAGCGGACGACGAGTACAGGGGGCGAAGCGGGAGGAAAACATTCAGTACTTC. Translating it yields CASSGRRVQGAKREENIQYF.

The chain couples TRBV7-9 to TRBJ2-7, with TRBD1 identical over 7 bases. Germline V gives CDR1 SEHNR, CDR2 FQNEAQ (reference sequence). Germline trimming cut 6 bases from V and 1 base from J; bases unmatched to any gene: 3. The CDR3 runs to 13 residues. The CDR3 protein is CASRPTGSYEQYF. CDR3 DNA: TGTGCCAGCAGACCGACAGGGTCCTACGAGCAGTACTTC.

This clone was recorded only once. This sequence joins TRBV5-1 and TRBJ2-7; 7 bases are shared with TRBD1. Looked up from germline, CDR1 is SGHRS and CDR2 is YFSETQ. The CDR3 runs 12 residues. J lost 9 bases, V lost 1 base, and 4 bases had no gene match. CDR3: CASSLRDSGQYF. The CDR3 region has the DNA TGCGCCAGCAGCTTGCGGGACAGTGGGCAGTACTTC.

The chain joins TRBV2 to TRBJ1-1, with 8 bases fitting TRBD1. CDR3 length equals 13 residues. Germline values: CDR1 SNHLY, CDR2 FYNNEI. V lost 7 bases, J lost 8 bases, and 9 bases stayed unmatched. CDR3 nucleotides: TGTGCCAGCACCCGACAGGGGCGAAGGGAAGCTTTCTTT. This translates into CASTRQGRREAFF.

The V and J genes are TRBV13 and TRBJ2-7, with D perhaps TRBD2 (5 bases). The V end lost 5 bases, the J end lost 7 bases, and 18 bases lay between the germline ends. This CDR3 has 14 amino acids. Germline V gene lookup returns CDR1 PRHDT and CDR2 FYEKMQ (reference sequence). The CDR3 sequence is CASSHGPLSGEQYF. As DNA, the CDR3 is TGTGCCAGCAGCCATGGACCACTCTCGGGGGAGCAGTACTTC. The entire variable domain, with the rest obtained from reference TRBV13 and TRBJ2-7, is as follows: AAGVIQSPRHLIKEKRETATLKCYPIPRHDTVYWYQQGPGQDPQFLISFYEKMQSDKGSIPDRFSAQQFSDYHSELNMSSLELGDSALYFCASSHGPLSGEQYFGPGTRLTVT.

The gene calls are TRBV6-1 and TRBJ2-4; 9 bases match TRBD1. The CDR3 covers 14 residues. The germline V gene encodes CDR1 MNHNS and CDR2 SASEGT. Losses at the gene ends were 5 bases for V and 7 bases for J; bases not matched to a gene: 6. The DNA for the CDR3 is TGTGCCAGCAGTCTCCGGGACAGGGTTAACATTCAGTACTTC. Translation gives CASSLRDRVNIQYF.

This chain uses TRBV5-1 with TRBJ2-7, with D uncertain. Germline CDR1 is SGHRS and CDR2 is YFSETQ. V shed 0 bases and J shed 2 bases, with 9 bases lying between them. CDR3 size: 14 residues. The CDR3 spells CASSLGPTTYEQYF. For the CDR3, the DNA is TGCGCCAGCAGCTTGGGCCCGACAACCTACGAGCAGTACTTC.

The V and J genes are TRBV11-3 and TRBJ2-2; 11 bases match TRBD2. The ends lost 1 base at V and 6 bases at J; junction bases unmatched: 4. CDR1 and CDR2 (germline): SGHNT, YENEEA. This CDR3 spans 16 amino acids. The DNA of the CDR3 is TGTGCCAGCAGCTTAGCCGGTAGCGGGAGGGCCGGGGAGCTGTTTTTT. It codes for CASSLAGSGRAGELFF.

The CDR3 nucleotides read TGTGCCAGCAGTGCCGGGACAGGGTTGGCTGGGGCCAACGTCCTGACTTTC. This sequence encodes CASSAGTGLAGANVLTF. This sequence joins TRBV6-1 and TRBJ2-6; TRBD1 matches 9 bases. Germline V CDR1 and CDR2: MNHNS, SASEGT. Trimming took 4 bases from V and 2 from J; bases not matched to a gene: 6. There are 17 residues in the CDR3.

The chain combines TRBV18 with TRBJ1-1; D gene unclear. Between the trimmed V and J ends, which lost 2 bases and 1 base, there was a span of 14 bases. This CDR3 spans 16 amino acids. Germline V gives CDR1 KGHSH, CDR2 LQKENI. The CDR3 DNA reads as TGTGCCAGCTCACCATTTCTAGACGGAAAGAACACTGAAGCTTTCTTT. Its protein is CASSPFLDGKNTEAFF.

This chain's CDR3 is CATQGPLTSTDTQYF. DNA for the CDR3: TGTGCCACCCAGGGCCCCCTAACTAGCACAGATACGCAGTATTTT. This chain connects TRBV24-1 to TRBJ2-3; tentative D call: TRBD1 (5 bases). V lost 9 bases to trimming and J lost 0 bases, with 15 bases between them. The CDR3 is made up of 15 amino acids. Germline V gene sequence: CDR1 KGHDR, CDR2 SFDVKD.

The chain has TRBV25-1 and TRBJ2-7, with D possibly being TRBD1 (5 bases). CDR1 and CDR2 from the germline V gene are MGHDK and SYGVNS. V was shortened by 8 bases and J by 7 bases, with 15 bases between the two germline ends. This CDR3 region has 12 residues. CDR3 in amino acids: CASQGKVGEQYF. CDR3 bases: TGTGCCAGCCAGGGTAAAGTTGGAGAGCAGTACTTC.

The chain employs TRBV2 and TRBJ2-3; D is unclear. Germline V gives CDR1 SNHLY, CDR2 FYNNEI. The CDR3 extends over 12 amino acids. V was cut by 4 bases and J by 3 bases, with 5 bases left in between. The CDR3 protein is CASSVLTDTQYF. The CDR3, as DNA: TGTGCCAGCAGTGTTCTTACAGATACGCAGTATTTT.

V usage is TRBV15 and J usage is TRBJ2-1; 12 bases align to TRBD2. J gave up 5 bases and V 0 bases, and 11 bases lay outside the gene matches. This CDR3 has 19 residues. CDR1 and CDR2 (germline): LNHNV, YYDKDF (reference sequence). CDR3 amino acids: CATSRDPLHLAGGHNEQFF. Written as DNA, the CDR3 is TGTGCCACCAGCAGAGATCCCCTACATCTAGCGGGAGGGCACAATGAGCAGTTCTTC.